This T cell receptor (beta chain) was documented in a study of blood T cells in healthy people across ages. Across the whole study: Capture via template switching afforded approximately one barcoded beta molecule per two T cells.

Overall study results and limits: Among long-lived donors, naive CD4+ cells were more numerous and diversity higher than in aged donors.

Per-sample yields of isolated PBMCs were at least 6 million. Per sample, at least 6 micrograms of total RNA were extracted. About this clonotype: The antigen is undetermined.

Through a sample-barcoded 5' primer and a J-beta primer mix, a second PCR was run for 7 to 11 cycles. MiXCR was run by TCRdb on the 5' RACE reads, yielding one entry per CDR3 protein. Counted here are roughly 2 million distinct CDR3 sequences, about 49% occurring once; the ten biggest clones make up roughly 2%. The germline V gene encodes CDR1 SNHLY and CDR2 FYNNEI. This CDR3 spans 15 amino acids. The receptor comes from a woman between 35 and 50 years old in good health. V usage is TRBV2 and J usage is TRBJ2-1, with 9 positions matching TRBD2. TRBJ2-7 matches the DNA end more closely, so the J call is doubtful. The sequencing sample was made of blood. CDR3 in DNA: TGTGCCAGCAGTGAAGAGCGGGGGGCCTACAATGAGCAGTACTTC. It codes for CASSEERGAYNEQYF.